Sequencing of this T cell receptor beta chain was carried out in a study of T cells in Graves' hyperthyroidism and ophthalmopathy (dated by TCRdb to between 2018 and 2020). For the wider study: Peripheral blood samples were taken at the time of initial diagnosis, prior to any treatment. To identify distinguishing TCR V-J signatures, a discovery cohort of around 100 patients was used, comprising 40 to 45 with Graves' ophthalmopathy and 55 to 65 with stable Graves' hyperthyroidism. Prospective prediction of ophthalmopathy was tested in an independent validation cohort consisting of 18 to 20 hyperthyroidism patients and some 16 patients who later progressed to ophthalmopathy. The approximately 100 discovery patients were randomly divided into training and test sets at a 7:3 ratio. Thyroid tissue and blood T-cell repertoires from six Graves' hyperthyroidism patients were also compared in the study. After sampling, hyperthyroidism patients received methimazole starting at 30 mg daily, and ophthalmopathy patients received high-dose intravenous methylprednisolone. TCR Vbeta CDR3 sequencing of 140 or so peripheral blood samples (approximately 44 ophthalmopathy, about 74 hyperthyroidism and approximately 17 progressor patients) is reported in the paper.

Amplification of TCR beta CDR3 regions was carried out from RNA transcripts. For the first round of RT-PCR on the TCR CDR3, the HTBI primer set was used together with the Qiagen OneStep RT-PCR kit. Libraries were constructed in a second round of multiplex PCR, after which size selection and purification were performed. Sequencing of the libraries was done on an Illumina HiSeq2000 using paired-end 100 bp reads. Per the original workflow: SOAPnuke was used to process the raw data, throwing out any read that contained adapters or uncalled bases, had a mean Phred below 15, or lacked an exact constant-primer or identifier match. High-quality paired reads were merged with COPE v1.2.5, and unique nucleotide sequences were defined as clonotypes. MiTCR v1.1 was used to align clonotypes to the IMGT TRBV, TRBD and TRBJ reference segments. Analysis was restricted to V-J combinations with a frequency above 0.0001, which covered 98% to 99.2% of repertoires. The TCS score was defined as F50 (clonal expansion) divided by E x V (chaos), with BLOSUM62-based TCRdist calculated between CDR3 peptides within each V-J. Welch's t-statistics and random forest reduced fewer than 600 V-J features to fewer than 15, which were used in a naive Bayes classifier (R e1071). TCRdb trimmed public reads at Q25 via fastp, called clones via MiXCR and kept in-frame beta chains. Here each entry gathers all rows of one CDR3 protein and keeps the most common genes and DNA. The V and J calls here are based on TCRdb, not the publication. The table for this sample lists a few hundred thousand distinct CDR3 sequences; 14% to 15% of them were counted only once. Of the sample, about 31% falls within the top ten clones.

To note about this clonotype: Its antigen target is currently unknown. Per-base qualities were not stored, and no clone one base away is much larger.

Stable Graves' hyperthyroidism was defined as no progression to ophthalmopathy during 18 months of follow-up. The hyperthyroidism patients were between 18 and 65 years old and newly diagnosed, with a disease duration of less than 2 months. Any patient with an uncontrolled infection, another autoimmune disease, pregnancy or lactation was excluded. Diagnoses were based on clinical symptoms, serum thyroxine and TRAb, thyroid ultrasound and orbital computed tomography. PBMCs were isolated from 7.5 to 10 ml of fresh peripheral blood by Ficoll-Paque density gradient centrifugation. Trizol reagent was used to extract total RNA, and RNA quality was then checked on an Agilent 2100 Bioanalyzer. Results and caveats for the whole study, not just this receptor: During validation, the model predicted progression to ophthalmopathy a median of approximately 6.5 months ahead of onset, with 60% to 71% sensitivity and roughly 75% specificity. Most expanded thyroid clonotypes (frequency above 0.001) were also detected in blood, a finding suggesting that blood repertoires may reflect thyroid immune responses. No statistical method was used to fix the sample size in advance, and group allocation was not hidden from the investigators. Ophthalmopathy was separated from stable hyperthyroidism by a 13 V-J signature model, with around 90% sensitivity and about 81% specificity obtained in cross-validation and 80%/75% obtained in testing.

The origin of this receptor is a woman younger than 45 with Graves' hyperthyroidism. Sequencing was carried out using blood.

The nucleotide sequence is TGTGCCATCCAAATTGTGCGGGAGATGGACGAGCAGTACTTC. Translated, it gives CAIQIVREMDEQYF. The chain was built from TRBV10-3 and TRBJ2-7, with 7 central nucleotides matching TRBD2. Inclusive of the bounding cysteine and phenylalanine, the CDR3 is 14 residues long. The entry retains the CDR3 DNA only, 42 bases that are in frame from base 1. CDR1 and CDR2 (ENHRY, SYGVKD) derive from the germline V gene. Clipping removes 8 bases from V and 5 bases from J, with 12 as the unmatched junction base count.